This paragraph reports one T cell receptor beta chain. Its target is unknown. J lost 2 bases, V lost 4 bases, and 16 bases had no gene match. CDR3 length equals 19 residues. Germline CDR1 reads SGHTA; CDR2 reads FQGNSA. The PCR contained 60 Vbeta and 13 Jbeta primers. Authors' processing steps: Later, an analysis found approximately 80 million unique TCR beta chains, and 9.5 million to 11 million of these were shared. Assay: immunoSEQ multiplex PCR; the TCRdb copy retains only in-frame clones and omits some. V, J and clone size are those of that table, while D and trimming were read from the DNA. The sample has under 200,000 clones; about 80% are singletons. This specimen belongs to a study of cytomegalovirus exposure and HLA in healthy donors. Study overall: For the roughly 370 genotyped donors, about 79% fell within the Caucasian-associated ancestry cluster. General study findings and limits: In an earlier analysis, about 87% or about 30%: the productive usage of most TCR beta V segments. TCR beta chains numbering some 160 were designated cytomegalovirus-associated.

The sequenced material came from PBMCs. The chain employs TRBV7-2 and TRBJ2-5; 10 bases align to TRBD2. This sequence was found in a young man in good health and CMV-seronegative. The CDR3 bases are TGTGCCAGCAGCTCAAGAGCGGGGGGGGCCTTTCCCCGGCAAGAGACCCAGTACTTC. Amino acid sequence: CASSSRAGGAFPRQETQYF.